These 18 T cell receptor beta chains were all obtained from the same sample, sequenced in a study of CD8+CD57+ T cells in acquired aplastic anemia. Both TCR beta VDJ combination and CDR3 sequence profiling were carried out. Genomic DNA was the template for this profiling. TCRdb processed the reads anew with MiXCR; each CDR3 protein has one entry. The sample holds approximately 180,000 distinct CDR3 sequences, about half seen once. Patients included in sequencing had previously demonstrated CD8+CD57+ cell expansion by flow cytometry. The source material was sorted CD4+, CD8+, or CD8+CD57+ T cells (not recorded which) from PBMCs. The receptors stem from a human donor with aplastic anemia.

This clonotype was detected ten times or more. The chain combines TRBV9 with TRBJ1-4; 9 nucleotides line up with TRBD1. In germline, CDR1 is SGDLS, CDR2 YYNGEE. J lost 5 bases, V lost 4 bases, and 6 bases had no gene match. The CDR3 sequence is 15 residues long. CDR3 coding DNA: TGTGCCAGCAGCCCGGACGGACAGGGGAATGAAAAACTGTTTTTT. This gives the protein CASSPDGQGNEKLFF.

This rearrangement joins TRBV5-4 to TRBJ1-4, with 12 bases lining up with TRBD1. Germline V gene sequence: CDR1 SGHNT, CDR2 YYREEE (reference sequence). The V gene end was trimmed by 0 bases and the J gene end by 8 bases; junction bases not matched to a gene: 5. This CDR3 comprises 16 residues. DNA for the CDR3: TGTGCCAGCAGCTTGGAGGGACAGGGGGCGCAAGAAAAACTGTTTTTT. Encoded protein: CASSLEGQGAQEKLFF.

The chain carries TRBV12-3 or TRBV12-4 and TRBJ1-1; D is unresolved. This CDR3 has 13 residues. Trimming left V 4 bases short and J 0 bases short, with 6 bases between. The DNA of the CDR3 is TGTGCCAGCAGTTCAAAGGTGAACACTGAAGCTTTCTTT. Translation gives CASSSKVNTEAFF.

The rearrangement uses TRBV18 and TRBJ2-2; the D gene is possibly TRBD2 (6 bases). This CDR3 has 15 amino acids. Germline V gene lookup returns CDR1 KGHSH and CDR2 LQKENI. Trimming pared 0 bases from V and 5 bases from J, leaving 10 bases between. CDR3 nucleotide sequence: TGTGCCAGCTCACCACCGTTGGGGGGTACCGGGGAGCTGTTTTTT. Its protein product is CASSPPLGGTGELFF. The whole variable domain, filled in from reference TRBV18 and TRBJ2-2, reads NAGVMQNPRHLVRRRGQEARLRCSPMKGHSHVYWYRQLPEEGLKFMVYLQKENIIDESGMPKERFSAEFPKEGPSILRIQQVVRGDSAAYFCASSPPLGGTGELFFGEGSRLTVL.

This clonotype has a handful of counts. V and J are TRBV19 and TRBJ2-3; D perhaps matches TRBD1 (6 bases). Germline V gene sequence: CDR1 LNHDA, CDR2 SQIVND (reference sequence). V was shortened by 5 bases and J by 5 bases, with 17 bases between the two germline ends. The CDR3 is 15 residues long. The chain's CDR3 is CASSPTGSLGDTQYF. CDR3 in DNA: TGTGCCAGTAGTCCCACAGGGAGTCTGGGAGATACGCAGTATTTT.

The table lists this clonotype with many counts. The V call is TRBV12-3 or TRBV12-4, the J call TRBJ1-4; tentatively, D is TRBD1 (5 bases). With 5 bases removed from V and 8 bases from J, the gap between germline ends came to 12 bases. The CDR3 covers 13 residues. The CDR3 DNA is TGTGCCAGCAGTGGGCAGGGTTTCGAAAAACTGTTTTTT. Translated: CASSGQGFEKLFF.

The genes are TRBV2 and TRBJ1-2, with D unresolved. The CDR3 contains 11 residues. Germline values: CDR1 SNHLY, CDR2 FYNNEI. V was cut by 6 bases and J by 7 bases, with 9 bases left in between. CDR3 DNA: TGTGCCAGCAGCGCTGAGGCTGGCTACACCTTC. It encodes CASSAEAGYTF.

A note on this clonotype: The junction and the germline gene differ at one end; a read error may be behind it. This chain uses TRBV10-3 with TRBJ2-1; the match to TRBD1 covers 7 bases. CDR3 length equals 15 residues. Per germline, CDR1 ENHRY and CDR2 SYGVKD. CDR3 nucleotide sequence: TGTGCCAGCAGTTACGGGGCAGGGGGAAACAATGAGCAGTTCTTC. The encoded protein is CASSYGAGGNNEQFF.

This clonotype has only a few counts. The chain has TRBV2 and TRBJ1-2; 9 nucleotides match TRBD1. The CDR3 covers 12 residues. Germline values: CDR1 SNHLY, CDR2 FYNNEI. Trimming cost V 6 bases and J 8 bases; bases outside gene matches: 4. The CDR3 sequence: CASSGQGIGYTF. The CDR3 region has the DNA TGTGCCAGCAGCGGACAGGGGATCGGCTACACCTTC.

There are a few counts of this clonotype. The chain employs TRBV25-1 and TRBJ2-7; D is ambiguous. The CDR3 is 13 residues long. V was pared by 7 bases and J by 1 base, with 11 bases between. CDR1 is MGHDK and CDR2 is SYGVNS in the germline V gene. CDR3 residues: CASTRLGSYEQYF. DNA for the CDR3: TGTGCCAGCACCCGCTTGGGGTCCTACGAGCAGTACTTC.

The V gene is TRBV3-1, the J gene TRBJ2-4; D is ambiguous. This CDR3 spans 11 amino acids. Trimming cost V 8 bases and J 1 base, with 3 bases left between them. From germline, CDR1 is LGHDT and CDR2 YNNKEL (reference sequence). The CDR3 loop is CASGAKNIQYF. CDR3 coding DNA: TGTGCCAGCGGGGCCAAAAACATTCAGTACTTC.

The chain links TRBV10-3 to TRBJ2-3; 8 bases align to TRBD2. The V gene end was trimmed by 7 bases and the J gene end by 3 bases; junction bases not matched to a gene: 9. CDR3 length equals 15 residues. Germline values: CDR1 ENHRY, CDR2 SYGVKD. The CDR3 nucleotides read TGTGCCATCACCCCGGGACTAGGACTAACAGATACGCAGTATTTT. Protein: CAITPGLGLTDTQYF.

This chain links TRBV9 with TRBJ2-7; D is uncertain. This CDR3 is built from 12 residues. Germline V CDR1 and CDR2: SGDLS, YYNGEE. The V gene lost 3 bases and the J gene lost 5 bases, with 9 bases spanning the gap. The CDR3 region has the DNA TGTGCCAGCAGCGAGACGGGCCACGAGCAGTACTTC. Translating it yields CASSETGHEQYF. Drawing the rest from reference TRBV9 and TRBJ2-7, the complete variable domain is DSGVTQTPKHLITATGQRVTLRCSPRSGDLSVYWYQQSLDQGLQFLIQYYNGEERAKGNILERFSAQQFPDLHSELNLSSLELGDSALYFCASSETGHEQYFGPGTRLTVT.

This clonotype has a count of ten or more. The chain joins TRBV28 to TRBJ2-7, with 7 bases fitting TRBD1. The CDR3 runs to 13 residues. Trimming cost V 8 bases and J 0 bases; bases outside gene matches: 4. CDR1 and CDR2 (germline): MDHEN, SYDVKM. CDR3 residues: CASWDSDSYEQYF. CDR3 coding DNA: TGTGCCAGCTGGGACAGTGACTCCTACGAGCAGTACTTC.

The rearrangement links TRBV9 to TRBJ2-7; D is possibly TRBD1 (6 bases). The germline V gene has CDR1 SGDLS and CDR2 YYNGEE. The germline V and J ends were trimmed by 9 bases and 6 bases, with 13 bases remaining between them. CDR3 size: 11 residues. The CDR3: CANKQGTEQYF. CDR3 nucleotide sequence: TGTGCCAATAAACAGGGAACCGAGCAGTACTTC.

The CDR3 DNA sequence: TGCGCCAGCAGCCCGGGGACTAACCTTATCGGGGAGCTGTTTTTT. Translating gives CASSPGTNLIGELFF. The V gene is TRBV5-1, the J gene TRBJ2-2; 7 positions match TRBD2. Germline CDR1 reads SGHRS; CDR2 reads YFSETQ. The CDR3 runs 15 residues. The J segment lost 7 bases and the V segment lost 4 bases, leaving 10 bases of the junction unmatched.

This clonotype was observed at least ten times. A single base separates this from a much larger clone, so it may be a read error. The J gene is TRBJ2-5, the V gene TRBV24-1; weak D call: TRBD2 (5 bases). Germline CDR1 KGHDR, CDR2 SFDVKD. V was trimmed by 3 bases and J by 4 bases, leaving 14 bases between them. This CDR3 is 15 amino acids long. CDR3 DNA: TGTGCCACCAGTGATCCTAATTTGGGGAGAGAGACCCAGTACTTC. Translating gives CATSDPNLGRETQYF.

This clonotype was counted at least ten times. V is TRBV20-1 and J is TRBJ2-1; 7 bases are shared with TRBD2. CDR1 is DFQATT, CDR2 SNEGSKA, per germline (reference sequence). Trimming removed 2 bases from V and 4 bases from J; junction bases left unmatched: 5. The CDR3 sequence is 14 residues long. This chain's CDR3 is CSARRLADYNEQFF. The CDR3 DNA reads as TGCAGTGCTAGACGGCTAGCGGATTACAATGAGCAGTTCTTC.